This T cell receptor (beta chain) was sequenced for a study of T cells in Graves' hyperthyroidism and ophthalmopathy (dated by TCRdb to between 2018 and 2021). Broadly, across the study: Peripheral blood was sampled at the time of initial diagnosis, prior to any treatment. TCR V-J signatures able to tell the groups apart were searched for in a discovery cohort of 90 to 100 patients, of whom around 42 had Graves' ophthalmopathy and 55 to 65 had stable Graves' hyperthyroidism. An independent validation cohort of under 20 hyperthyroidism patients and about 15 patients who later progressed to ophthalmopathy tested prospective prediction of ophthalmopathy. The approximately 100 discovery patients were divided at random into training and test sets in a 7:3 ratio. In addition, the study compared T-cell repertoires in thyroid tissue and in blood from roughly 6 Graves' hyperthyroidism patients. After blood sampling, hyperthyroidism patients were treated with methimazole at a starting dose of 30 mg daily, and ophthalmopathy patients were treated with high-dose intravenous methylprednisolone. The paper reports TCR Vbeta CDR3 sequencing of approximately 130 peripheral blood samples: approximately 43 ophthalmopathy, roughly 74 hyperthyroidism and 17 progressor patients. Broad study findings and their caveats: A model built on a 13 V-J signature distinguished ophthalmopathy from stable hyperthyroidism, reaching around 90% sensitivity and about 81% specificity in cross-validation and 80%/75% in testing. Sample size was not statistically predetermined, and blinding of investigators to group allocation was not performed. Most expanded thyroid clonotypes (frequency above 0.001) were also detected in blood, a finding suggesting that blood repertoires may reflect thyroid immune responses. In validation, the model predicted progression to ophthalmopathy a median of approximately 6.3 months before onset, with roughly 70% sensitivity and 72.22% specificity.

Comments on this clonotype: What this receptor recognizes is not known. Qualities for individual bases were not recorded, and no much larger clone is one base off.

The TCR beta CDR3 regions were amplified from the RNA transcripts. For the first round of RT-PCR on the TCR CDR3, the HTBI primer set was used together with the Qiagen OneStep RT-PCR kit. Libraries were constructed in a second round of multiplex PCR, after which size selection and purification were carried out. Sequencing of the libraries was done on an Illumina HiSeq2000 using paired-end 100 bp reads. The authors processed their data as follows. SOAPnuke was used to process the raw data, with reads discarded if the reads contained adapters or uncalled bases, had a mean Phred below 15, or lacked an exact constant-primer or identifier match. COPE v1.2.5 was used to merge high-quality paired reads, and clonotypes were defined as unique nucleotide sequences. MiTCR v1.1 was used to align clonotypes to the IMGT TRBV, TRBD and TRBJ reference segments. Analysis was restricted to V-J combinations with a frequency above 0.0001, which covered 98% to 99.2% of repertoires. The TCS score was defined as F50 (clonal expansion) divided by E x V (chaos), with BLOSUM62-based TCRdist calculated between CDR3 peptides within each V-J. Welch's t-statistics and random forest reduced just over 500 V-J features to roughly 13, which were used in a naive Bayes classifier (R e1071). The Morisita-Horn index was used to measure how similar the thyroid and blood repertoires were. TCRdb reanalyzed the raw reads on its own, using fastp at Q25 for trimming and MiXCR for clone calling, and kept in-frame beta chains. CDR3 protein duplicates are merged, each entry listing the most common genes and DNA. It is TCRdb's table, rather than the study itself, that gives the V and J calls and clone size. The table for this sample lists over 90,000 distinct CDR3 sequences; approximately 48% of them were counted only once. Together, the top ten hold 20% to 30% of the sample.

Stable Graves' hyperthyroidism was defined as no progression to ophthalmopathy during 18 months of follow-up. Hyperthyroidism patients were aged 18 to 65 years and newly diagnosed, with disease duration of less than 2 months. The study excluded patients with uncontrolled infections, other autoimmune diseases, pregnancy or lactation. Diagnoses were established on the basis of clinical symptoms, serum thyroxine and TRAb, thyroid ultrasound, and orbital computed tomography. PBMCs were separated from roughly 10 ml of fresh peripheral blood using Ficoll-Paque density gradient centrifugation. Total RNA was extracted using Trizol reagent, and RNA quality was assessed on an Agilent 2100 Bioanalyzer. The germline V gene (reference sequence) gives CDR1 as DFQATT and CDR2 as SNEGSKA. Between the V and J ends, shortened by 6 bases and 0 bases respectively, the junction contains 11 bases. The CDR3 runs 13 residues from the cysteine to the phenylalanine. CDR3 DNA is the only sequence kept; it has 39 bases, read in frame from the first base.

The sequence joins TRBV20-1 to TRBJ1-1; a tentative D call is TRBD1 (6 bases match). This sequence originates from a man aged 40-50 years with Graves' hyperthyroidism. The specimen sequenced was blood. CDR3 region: CSAGGGVNTEAFF. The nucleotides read TGCAGTGCAGGGGGGGGAGTGAACACTGAAGCTTTCTTT.